These 20 T cell receptor beta chains came from one sample sequenced in a study of blood T cell repertoires in COVID-19. The method was immunoSEQ multiplex PCR; TCRdb's version includes in-frame clones alone and lacks a portion of them. Among 110,000 to 150,000 clones, around 85% were seen once, and the ten largest hold approximately 10%. Specimen: PBMCs or T cells enriched from blood (not recorded which). These receptors originate from a man aged 50-59 years who had recovered from COVID-19.

In this sample, this clone turned up once. The chain combines TRBV6-5 with TRBJ1-5, with 11 bases aligning to TRBD1. V was clipped by 6 bases and J by 5 bases; unmatched bases: 6. The CDR3 has 15 residues. Germline CDR1 is MNHEY and CDR2 is SVGAGI. In nucleotides, the CDR3 is TGTGCCAGCAGGGCAGGGACAGGGGGGGATCAGCCCCAGCATTTT. Its protein product is CASRAGTGGDQPQHF.

The chain employs TRBV11-2 and TRBJ1-1; TRBD1 is a possible D gene (6 bases). Germline CDR1 and CDR2: SGHAT and FQNNGV. Between the trimmed V and J ends, which lost 4 bases and 4 bases, there was a span of 10 bases. The CDR3 has 13 residues. The CDR3 sequence: CASSSPRGTEAFF. The CDR3 region has the DNA TGTGCCAGCAGCTCCCCCAGGGGCACTGAAGCTTTCTTT.

The chain carries TRBV10-2 and TRBJ1-4; TRBD1 is a possible D gene (5 bases). This CDR3 is 13 amino acids long. V gave up 6 bases and J gave up 7 bases, with 12 bases separating them. Looked up from germline, CDR1 is WSHSY and CDR2 is SAAADI. The CDR3, as DNA: TGCGCCAGCAGCAGGGAAGAAGCTGAAAAACTGTTTTTT. Encoded protein: CASSREEAEKLFF.

In its sample, this clone was seen once. In DNA form, the CDR3 reads TGTGCCAGCAGTGAGAACAGGGGGTTTCAGGAGACCCAGTACTTC. Translation gives CASSENRGFQETQYF. V usage is TRBV6-1 and J usage is TRBJ2-5, with 8 bases aligning to TRBD1. The CDR3 extends over 15 amino acids. The V gene end was trimmed by 3 bases and the J gene end by 5 bases; junction bases not matched to a gene: 8. Germline values: CDR1 MNHNS, CDR2 SASEGT.

The V call is TRBV14, the J call TRBJ1-3; 7 bases map to TRBD1. CDR1 and CDR2 from the germline V gene are SGHDN and FVKESK. The CDR3 totals 17 residues. Trimming removed 0 bases from V and 0 bases from J; junction bases left unmatched: 5. CDR3 amino acids: CASSQDLPGGSGNTIYF. The CDR3 region has the DNA TGTGCCAGCAGCCAAGATCTCCCAGGGGGCTCTGGAAACACCATATATTTT.

This clone came up a few times. The rearrangement links TRBV27 to TRBJ1-1; 8 nucleotides match TRBD1. J gave up 1 base and V 4 bases, and 11 bases lay outside the gene matches. The CDR3 runs to 17 residues. Looked up from germline, CDR1 is MNHEY and CDR2 is SMNVEV (reference sequence). CDR3 loop: CASSSTTGGVGNTEAFF. The CDR3 nucleotides read TGTGCCAGCAGTTCTACTACAGGGGGGGTAGGGAACACTGAAGCTTTCTTT.

The rearrangement uses TRBV27 and TRBJ2-7, with 10 bases that match TRBD1. The CDR3 is 16 residues long. Trimming cost V 6 bases and J 3 bases; bases outside gene matches: 11. Germline V gene data show CDR1 as MNHEY and CDR2 as SMNVEV (reference sequence). CDR3 sequence (DNA): TGTGCCAGCAGCACTCTCAGGGACAGGGGATTCTACGAGCAGTACTTC. Its protein is CASSTLRDRGFYEQYF.

CDR3 region: CASSWTSGGRETQYF. The CDR3 DNA reads as TGTGCCAGCAGTTGGACTAGCGGGGGCCGGGAGACCCAGTACTTC. V gene TRBV27 combines with J gene TRBJ2-5; TRBD2 agrees at 13 bases. The CDR3 is 15 amino acids. Germline V gene sequence: CDR1 MNHEY, CDR2 SMNVEV (reference sequence). J was trimmed by 5 bases and V by 4 bases; bases with no gene match: 4.

This clone has more than one count but fewer than ten. J is TRBJ1-5 and V is TRBV30, with 9 bases aligning to TRBD1. The CDR3 runs to 15 residues. With 3 bases clipped from V and 0 bases from J, the junction kept 3 bases outside the gene matches. The germline gives CDR1 GTSNPN, CDR2 SVGIG (reference sequence). CDR3 nucleotide sequence: TGTGCCTGGAGCGGACAGGGGTATAGCAATCAGCCCCAGCATTTT. Translated, it gives CAWSGQGYSNQPQHF.

V is TRBV6-5 and J is TRBJ1-1; D possibly corresponds to TRBD1 (6 bases). Germline CDR1 is MNHEY and CDR2 is SVGAGI. The CDR3 contains 15 residues. The V and J ends lost 0 bases and 4 bases respectively, with 12 bases between them. In nucleotides, the CDR3 is TGTGCCAGCAGTTACTCGGCAGGGGCGGCCACTGAAGCTTTCTTT. Translated: CASSYSAGAATEAFF.

V gene TRBV6-2 or TRBV6-3 combines with J gene TRBJ1-6, with D possibly matching TRBD1 (5 bases). The CDR3 spans 12 residues. Trimming stripped 5 bases from V and 14 bases from J, with 13 bases between. Germline V gives CDR1 MNHEY, CDR2 SVGEGT. The CDR3 sequence is CASSTKGVTLHF. In nucleotides, the CDR3 is TGTGCCAGCAGTACTAAAGGGGTAACCCTCCACTTT.

This clone appeared a few times. The rearrangement links TRBV5-1 to TRBJ1-1, with D possibly being TRBD1 (6 bases). Germline V gives CDR1 SGHRS, CDR2 YFSETQ. The CDR3 totals 14 residues. The V end was cut by 1 base, the J end by 6 bases, with 13 bases between. The CDR3 region has the DNA TGCGCCAGCAGCTTGCAACAGGGAAACGCTGAAGCTTTCTTT. It specifies CASSLQQGNAEAFF.

The V gene is TRBV7-9, the J gene TRBJ2-7; D uncertain. The CDR3 totals 13 residues. With 2 bases removed from V and 2 bases from J, the gap between germline ends came to 7 bases. From germline, CDR1 is SEHNR and CDR2 FQNEAQ (reference sequence). CDR3: CASSLIETYEQYF. In DNA, the CDR3 is TGTGCCAGCAGCTTAATCGAGACCTACGAGCAGTACTTC. Variable domain in full (rest from reference TRBV7-9 and TRBJ2-7): DTGVSQNPRHKITKRGQNVTFRCDPISEHNRLYWYRQTLGQGPEFLTYFQNEAQLEKSRLLSDRFSAERPKGSFSTLEIQRTEQGDSAMYLCASSLIETYEQYFGPGTRLTVT.

V usage is TRBV4-3 and J usage is TRBJ2-3, with TRBD1 identical over 7 bases. The V gene's germline CDR1 is LGHNA and CDR2 YSLEER. After removal of 1 base from V and 4 bases from J, the junction contained 11 bases not matched to a gene. The CDR3 extends over 17 amino acids. This CDR3 reads CASSQGAVPGQSDTQYF. The CDR3 nucleotides are TGCGCCAGCAGCCAAGGGGCAGTTCCGGGACAGTCAGATACGCAGTATTTT.

This sequence joins TRBV6-1 and TRBJ1-5; D perhaps matches TRBD1 (5 bases). The CDR3 spans 18 residues. Germline-derived CDR1 and CDR2 are MNHNS and SASEGT. V was shortened by 2 bases and J by 2 bases, with 19 bases between the two germline ends. Written as DNA, the CDR3 is TGTGCCAGCAGTGAAATACCCGGGGGGGGAATGGGCAATCAGCCCCAGCATTTT. Translation: CASSEIPGGGMGNQPQHF.

This clone came up a few times. The rearrangement links TRBV6-4 to TRBJ2-3; a weak D match, TRBD2 (6 bases). Germline CDR1 and CDR2: MRHNA and SNTAGT. CDR3 length: 15 amino acids. V gave up 3 bases and J gave up 2 bases, with 12 bases separating them. This chain's CDR3 is CASSEAAGDTDTQYF. In nucleotides, the CDR3 is TGTGCCAGCAGTGAAGCAGCGGGCGACACAGATACGCAGTATTTT.

The CDR3 here is CASSIIQGASTETQYF. The DNA of the CDR3 is TGTGCCAGCAGTATAATACAGGGGGCTAGCACGGAGACCCAGTACTTC. The chain joins TRBV6-6 to TRBJ2-5, with 9 positions matching TRBD1. This CDR3 has 16 amino acids. Germline V gene lookup returns CDR1 MNHNY and CDR2 SVGAGI (reference sequence). V trimming: 5 bases; J trimming: 5 bases; junction bases outside the gene matches: 12.

The rearrangement links TRBV27 to TRBJ2-3; tentative D call: TRBD2 (5 bases). The germline V and J ends were trimmed by 2 bases and 3 bases, with 15 bases remaining between them. Germline CDR1 MNHEY, CDR2 SMNVEV (reference sequence). There are 16 residues in the CDR3. CDR3 nucleotide sequence: TGTGCCAGCAGTTTACTCGGGGAAAGCACGACAGATACGCAGTATTTT. Its protein product is CASSLLGESTTDTQYF.

This chain connects TRBV18 to TRBJ2-5, with 8 bases aligning to TRBD1. This CDR3 is built from 15 residues. V lost 2 bases to trimming and J lost 5 bases; unmatched junction nucleotides: 7. CDR1 and CDR2 from the germline V gene are KGHSH and LQKENI. The CDR3 nucleotides read TGTGCCAGCTCACCATGGGCAGGGGGCACGGAGACCCAGTACTTC. Encoded protein: CASSPWAGGTETQYF.

The rearrangement links TRBV6-5 to TRBJ1-5; TRBD1 is a possible D gene (6 bases). Trimming removed 7 bases from V and 2 bases from J, with 15 bases in between. This CDR3 comprises 15 residues. CDR1 and CDR2 (germline): MNHEY, SVGAGI. The CDR3 sequence is CASTPGGQGNQPQHF. As DNA, the CDR3 is TGTGCCAGCACCCCGGGGGGCCAGGGCAATCAGCCCCAGCATTTT.